This TCR beta chain was recorded in a study of regulatory T cells in long-lasting Graves disease. Time point: persistent/refractory GD, antithyroid drugs over 5 years with positive TRAb. The TCR library was made from RNA that had been extracted from PBMCs in TRIzol. In germline, CDR1 is SNHLY, CDR2 FYNNEI. Trimming stripped 3 bases from V and 5 bases from J, with 11 bases between. The CDR3 has 15 residues. There are many counts of this clonotype. The TCR beta library used iRepertoire HTBI primers with Arm-PCR amplification of CDR3. TCRdb recomputed calls from the multiplex PCR reads with MiXCR, one row per CDR3 protein. In the table there are a few hundred thousand distinct CDR3 sequences, less than 25% of which are singletons.

The origin of this receptor is a female donor with Graves disease. The chain is built from TRBV2 and TRBJ1-6, with a possible D match to TRBD1 (6 bases). This sample comprised peripheral blood mononuclear cells (PBMCs), obtained when the disease was refractory, from a patient treated with antithyroid drugs. The CDR3 loop reads CASSDGQLDNSPLHF. The CDR3 region has the DNA TGTGCCAGCAGTGATGGACAGCTCGATAATTCACCCCTCCACTTT.